This T cell receptor beta chain was sequenced for a study of blood T cell repertoires in COVID-19. As for the study in general: PBMCs, B-cell-depleted T cells, or T cells provided the cDNA or gDNA that made up the material.

In the source study's methods: Amplification of reference gene primers provided the estimated nucleated cell counts. TCRdb's table, derived via immunoSEQ multiplex PCR, lists solely in-frame clones and lacks some. V and J calls and clone size are given by that table; D and trimming were obtained from the DNA. Among approximately 80,000 clones listed, around 90% were seen once. Germline CDR1 and CDR2: GTSNPN and SVGIG (reference sequence). The CDR3 extends over 13 amino acids. V lost 2 bases and J lost 1, with 6 bases in between. The chain couples TRBV30 to TRBJ1-5; D remains ambiguous. The sequencing input was peripheral blood. This sequence originates from a human donor in a cohort sampled during active COVID-19. Written as DNA, the CDR3 is TGTGCCTGGAGTCCGCGGAGCAATCAGCCCCAGCATTTT. Encoded protein: CAWSPRSNQPQHF.